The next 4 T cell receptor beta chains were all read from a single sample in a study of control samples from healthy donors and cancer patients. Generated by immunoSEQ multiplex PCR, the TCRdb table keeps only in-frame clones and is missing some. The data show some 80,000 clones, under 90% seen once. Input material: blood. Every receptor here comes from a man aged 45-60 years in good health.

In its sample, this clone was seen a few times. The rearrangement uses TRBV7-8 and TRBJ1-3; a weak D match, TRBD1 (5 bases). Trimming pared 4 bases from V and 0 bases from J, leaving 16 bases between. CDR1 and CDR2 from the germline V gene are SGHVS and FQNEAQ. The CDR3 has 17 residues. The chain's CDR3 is CASSSGTASFSGNTIYF. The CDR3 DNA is TGTGCCAGCAGCTCCGGGACTGCCTCCTTCTCTGGAAACACCATATATTTT.

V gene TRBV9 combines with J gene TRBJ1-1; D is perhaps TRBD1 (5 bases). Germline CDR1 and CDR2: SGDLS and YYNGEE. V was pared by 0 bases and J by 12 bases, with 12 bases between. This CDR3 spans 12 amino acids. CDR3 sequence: CASSVGREGPFF. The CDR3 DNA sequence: TGTGCCAGCAGCGTAGGAAGGGAGGGGCCTTTCTTT.

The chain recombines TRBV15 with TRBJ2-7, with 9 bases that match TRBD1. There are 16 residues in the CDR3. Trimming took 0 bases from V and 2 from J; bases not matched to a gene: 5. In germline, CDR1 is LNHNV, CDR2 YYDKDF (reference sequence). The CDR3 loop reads CATSRDRGQGAYEQYF. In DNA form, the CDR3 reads TGTGCCACCAGCAGAGATAGGGGACAGGGTGCCTACGAGCAGTACTTC.

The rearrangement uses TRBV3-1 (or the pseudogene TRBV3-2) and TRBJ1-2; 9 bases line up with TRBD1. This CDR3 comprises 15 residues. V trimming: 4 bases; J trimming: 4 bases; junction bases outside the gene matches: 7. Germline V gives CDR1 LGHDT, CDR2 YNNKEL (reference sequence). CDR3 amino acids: CASSPGQGGGYGYTF. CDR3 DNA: TGTGCCAGCAGCCCGGGACAGGGTGGTGGCTATGGCTACACCTTC.